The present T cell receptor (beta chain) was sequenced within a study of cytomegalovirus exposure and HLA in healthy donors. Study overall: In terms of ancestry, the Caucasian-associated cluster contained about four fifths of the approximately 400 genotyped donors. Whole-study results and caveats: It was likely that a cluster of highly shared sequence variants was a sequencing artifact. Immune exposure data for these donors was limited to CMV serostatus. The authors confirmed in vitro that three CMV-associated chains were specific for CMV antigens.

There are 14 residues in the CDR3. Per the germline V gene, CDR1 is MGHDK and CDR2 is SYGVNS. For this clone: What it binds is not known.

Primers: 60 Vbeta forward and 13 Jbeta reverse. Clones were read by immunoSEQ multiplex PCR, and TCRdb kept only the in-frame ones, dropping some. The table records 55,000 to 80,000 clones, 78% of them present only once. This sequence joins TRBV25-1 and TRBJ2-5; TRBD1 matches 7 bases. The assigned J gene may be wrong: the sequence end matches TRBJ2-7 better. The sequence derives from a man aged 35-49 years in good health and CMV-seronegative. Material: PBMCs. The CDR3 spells CASSPQGITYEQYF. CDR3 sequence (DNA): TGTGCCAGCAGTCCACAGGGGATTACCTACGAGCAGTACTTC.